This T cell receptor (beta chain) is drawn from a study of T-cell memory formation after mild COVID-19. From the 5' RACE reads, TCRdb called clonotypes with MiXCR, one entry per CDR3 protein. Of about 200,000 distinct CDR3 sequences in the sample, 15% to 20% were seen once. The germline V and J ends were trimmed by 3 bases and 2 bases, with 8 bases remaining between them. CDR1 is SGHDN, CDR2 FVKESK, per germline. The CDR3 totals 14 residues. The study, taken as a whole, reports: Still unconfirmed is whether the second-wave clones peaking on day 37 recognized SARS-CoV-2. There were some responding clones in pre-infection memory, which suggested that cross-reactive memory had joined.

This clonotype was observed a few times. What it binds is unknown. The origin of this receptor is an adult woman who had mild COVID-19 (a few samples of this study predate the infection). Cell type and time point are not known. The chain links TRBV14 to TRBJ1-3; perhaps TRBD1 as D (5 bases). Sequenced: PBMCs or a T cell subset sorted from them (not recorded which). The CDR3 coding sequence is TGTGCCAGCAGCCACAGGGTCCCTGGAAACACCATATATTTT. This encodes CASSHRVPGNTIYF.